One sample yielded the 13 T cell receptor beta chains listed below, sequenced in a study of blood T cell repertoires in COVID-19. Here immunoSEQ multiplex PCR was the method, and the copy in TCRdb shows in-frame clones only, minus some. The sample shows some 90,000 clones, around three quarters of them seen only once. Sequencing used peripheral blood. These receptors came from a woman aged 60-75 years in a cohort sampled during active or convalescent COVID-19.

The chain uses TRBV7-9 and TRBJ1-6; D might be TRBD1 (5 bases). Germline V lookup: CDR1 SEHNR, CDR2 FQNEAQ (reference sequence). The CDR3 spans 14 residues. The V and J ends lost 3 bases and 6 bases respectively, with 9 bases between them. CDR3 region: CASSLVGGNSPLHF. DNA of the CDR3: TGTGCCAGCAGCTTGGTGGGGGGTAATTCACCCCTCCACTTT. The full variable domain, completed using reference TRBV7-9 and TRBJ1-6, is DTGVSQNPRHKITKRGQNVTFRCDPISEHNRLYWYRQTLGQGPEFLTYFQNEAQLEKSRLLSDRFSAERPKGSFSTLEIQRTEQGDSAMYLCASSLVGGNSPLHFGNGTRLTVT.

This clone was seen only a few times. This chain connects TRBV2 to TRBJ1-5, with a possible D match to TRBD1 (5 bases). Germline values: CDR1 SNHLY, CDR2 FYNNEI. The CDR3 sequence is 13 residues long. V was clipped by 3 bases and J by 7 bases, with 10 bases between them. CDR3 loop: CASSDAGHQPQHF. The CDR3 nucleotides read TGTGCCAGCAGTGACGCAGGGCACCAGCCCCAGCATTTT.

This clone has a handful of counts. The chain employs TRBV5-6 and TRBJ2-7, with a possible D match to TRBD1 (6 bases). In germline, CDR1 is SGHDT, CDR2 YYEEEE. The CDR3 covers 16 residues. The V gene lost 0 bases and the J gene lost 3 bases, with 16 bases spanning the gap. Here the CDR3 reads CASSLDGVGRGYEQYF. The CDR3 nucleotides read TGTGCCAGCAGCTTGGATGGTGTCGGCAGGGGCTACGAGCAGTACTTC.

CDR3 sequence: CASRPAGTSTDTQYF. CDR3 sequence (DNA): TGTGCCAGCAGACCCGCGGGGACCAGCACAGATACGCAGTATTTT. J is TRBJ2-3 and V is TRBV2, with TRBD2 as a possible D gene (6 bases). The CDR3 covers 15 residues. Germline V gene data show CDR1 as SNHLY and CDR2 as FYNNEI. Trimming took off 6 bases at V and 0 bases at J, with 13 bases between the two ends.

The CDR3 loop is CASSYGNRGTGRSPLHF. The CDR3 bases are TGTGCCAGCAGTTATGGGAACCGTGGGACAGGTCGTTCACCCCTCCACTTT. The chain carries TRBV27 and TRBJ1-6; 8 nucleotides agree with TRBD1. The germline CDR1 and CDR2 sequences are MNHEY and SMNVEV (reference sequence). Losses at the gene ends were 4 bases for V and 9 bases for J; bases not matched to a gene: 14. The CDR3 spans 17 residues.

The chain is built from TRBV27 and TRBJ1-6; D unresolved. CDR3 length: 16 residues. Between the trimmed V and J ends, which lost 5 bases and 0 bases, there was a span of 11 bases. Germline CDR1 is MNHEY and CDR2 is SMNVEV (reference sequence). DNA of the CDR3: TGTGCCAGCAGTCCCGGCCGGAGCTCCTATAATTCACCCCTCCACTTT. This encodes CASSPGRSSYNSPLHF.

The gene calls are TRBV3-1 (or the pseudogene TRBV3-2) and TRBJ1-3; unclear D gene. CDR1 and CDR2 (germline): LGHDT, YNNKEL (reference sequence). The CDR3 has 16 amino acids. V was trimmed by 1 base and J by 0 bases, leaving 10 bases between them. The CDR3 DNA follows: TGTGCCAGCAGCCAAGGGTTTAGTCTCTCTGGAAACACCATATATTTT. Its protein product is CASSQGFSLSGNTIYF.

This clone was counted only a few times. The rearrangement links TRBV6-2 or TRBV6-3 to TRBJ1-5; no clear D. The CDR3 extends over 15 amino acids. V lost 5 bases and J lost 1, with 12 bases in between. CDR1 and CDR2 (germline): MNHEY, SVGEGT. The CDR3 loop is CASSNRLGSNQPQHF. Here the CDR3 DNA reads TGTGCCAGCAGTAACCGACTCGGGAGCAATCAGCCCCAGCATTTT.

The V and J genes are TRBV7-8 and TRBJ1-3; TRBD1 matches at 7 bases. Trimming at V came to 1 base and at J to 3 bases, leaving 6 bases not matched to a gene. CDR3 length equals 16 residues. CDR1 and CDR2 (germline): SGHVS, FQNEAQ. CDR3 nucleotides: TGTGCCAGCAGCTTAGTGGGCAGGGGGTTTGGAAACACCATATATTTT. It encodes CASSLVGRGFGNTIYF. The full variable domain, with the rest looked up from reference TRBV7-8 and TRBJ1-3, is GAGVSQSPRYKVAKRGQDVALRCDPISGHVSLFWYQQALGQGPEFLTYFQNEAQLDKSGLPSDRFFAERPEGSVSTLKIQRTQQEDSAVYLCASSLVGRGFGNTIYFGEGSWLTVV.

The chain has TRBV6-1 and TRBJ2-2, with 11 bases matching TRBD2. V was pared by 4 bases and J by 1 base, with 2 bases of the junction left unmatched. The germline gives CDR1 MNHNS, CDR2 SASEGT. The CDR3 is 16 residues long. CDR3 sequence reads: CASSVTSGGNTGELFF. The CDR3 DNA reads as TGTGCCAGCAGTGTTACTAGCGGGGGGAACACCGGGGAGCTGTTTTTT.

The chain employs TRBV5-4 and TRBJ2-7, with TRBD1 identical over 9 bases. V was clipped by 0 bases and J by 7 bases; unmatched bases: 8. Per the germline V gene, CDR1 is SGHNT and CDR2 is YYREEE (reference sequence). The CDR3 extends over 15 amino acids. The CDR3 region is CASSLADRGVREQYF. The CDR3 DNA sequence: TGTGCCAGCAGCTTGGCGGACAGGGGAGTTCGGGAGCAGTACTTC.

This clone was recorded a few times. The chain uses TRBV29-1 and TRBJ1-2; D is undetermined. The CDR3 contains 15 residues. Germline V CDR1 and CDR2: SQVTM, ANQGSEA. The germline V and J ends were trimmed by 7 bases and 4 bases, with 22 bases remaining between them. The CDR3 sequence: CSAWSRQDLSYGYTF. The CDR3 DNA reads as TGCAGCGCCTGGTCCCGGCAGGATTTATCCTATGGCTACACCTTC.

The rearrangement links TRBV18 to TRBJ1-1; possibly TRBD1 for D (5 bases). This CDR3 comprises 15 residues. The V end lost 4 bases, the J end lost 0 bases, and 12 bases lay between the germline ends. Looked up from germline, CDR1 is KGHSH and CDR2 is LQKENI. The CDR3 loop reads CASSQTTALNTEAFF. The CDR3 nucleotides read TGTGCCAGCTCACAAACGACAGCTTTGAACACTGAAGCTTTCTTT.